A single sample gave rise to the 25 T cell receptor beta chains below, sequenced in a study of cytomegalovirus exposure and HLA in healthy donors. The PCR contained 60 Vbeta and 13 Jbeta primers. The data were produced by immunoSEQ multiplex PCR, yet TCRdb's version contains in-frame clones alone and is incomplete. The sample comprises around 150,000 clones, over 70% of which are singletons, and around 9.8% rests with the top ten. The sample consisted of PBMCs. Receptor source: a man aged 18 to 29 in good health and CMV-seropositive.

This rearrangement joins TRBV7-2 to TRBJ2-2; maybe TRBD1 (5 bases). V was shortened by 7 bases and J by 6 bases, with 15 bases between the two germline ends. The CDR3 length is 14 residues. In germline, CDR1 is SGHTA, CDR2 FQGNSA. The CDR3 is CASKGRPSAGELFF. In DNA form, the CDR3 reads TGTGCCAGCAAGGGGCGGCCCTCGGCCGGGGAGCTGTTTTTT.

V and J are TRBV19 and TRBJ1-4; D is ambiguous. Trimming removed 3 bases at V and 8 bases at J, with 16 bases between. Germline V CDR1 and CDR2: LNHDA, SQIVND (reference sequence). CDR3 length: 15 residues. The CDR3 is CASSMESRWREKLFF. CDR3 sequence (DNA): TGTGCCAGTAGTATGGAATCACGCTGGAGGGAAAAACTGTTTTTT.

The chain uses TRBV5-1 and TRBJ2-7; no reliable D call. CDR1 SGHRS and CDR2 YFSETQ come from the germline V gene. The ends were cut back, 0 bases at V and 4 bases at J, with 20 bases in the middle. The CDR3 spans 17 residues. In DNA, the CDR3 is TGCGCCAGCAGCTTGGCCGGGTCCCTTAGCAGTGGTTACGAGCAGTACTTC. It translates to CASSLAGSLSSGYEQYF.

This clone occurred a few times. The chain couples TRBV7-9 to TRBJ1-6; 10 positions match TRBD1. Germline CDR1 reads SEHNR; CDR2 reads FQNEAQ (reference sequence). V gave up 5 bases and J gave up 8 bases; unmatched junction bases: 6. This CDR3 spans 15 amino acids. CDR3 coding DNA: TGTGCCAGCAGCACCTCCGGGACAGGGGATTCACCCCTCCACTTT. Residues: CASSTSGTGDSPLHF.

The rearrangement links TRBV9 to TRBJ2-3, with 10 bases aligning to TRBD2. The CDR3 totals 15 residues. With V trimmed by 3 bases and J by 4 bases, 5 bases remained unmatched. CDR1 is SGDLS, CDR2 YYNGEE, per germline. Written as DNA, the CDR3 is TGTGCCAGCAGCGGGAAGCGGGGGGGCGCAGATACGCAGTATTTT. This translates into CASSGKRGGADTQYF.

This chain joins TRBV2 and TRBJ1-2, with 8 bases fitting TRBD1. In germline, CDR1 is SNHLY, CDR2 FYNNEI. The CDR3 contains 13 residues. The junction had 7 bases not matched to a gene; V was cut back by 9 bases and J by 4 bases. CDR3: CARLRGLTYGYTF. In nucleotides, the CDR3 is TGTGCCAGACTCAGGGGGCTTACCTATGGCTACACCTTC.

Written as DNA, the CDR3 is TGTGCCAGCAGTGGAGGGGGGGCTGGGGAGACCCAGTACTTC. This encodes CASSGGGAGETQYF. The rearrangement joins TRBV9 to TRBJ2-5; D possibly corresponds to TRBD2 (7 bases). Germline assignment: CDR1 SGDLS and CDR2 YYNGEE. V shed 5 bases and J shed 5 bases, with 16 bases lying between them. The CDR3 loop spans 14 amino acids.

The V gene is TRBV7-2, the J gene TRBJ2-7, with unresolved D. CDR3 length equals 13 residues. The germline V gene encodes CDR1 SGHTA and CDR2 FQGNSA. Trimming took 3 bases from V and 1 from J, leaving 7 bases between them. The CDR3 DNA is TGTGCCAGCAGCTTCGAGCTTTCCTACGAGCAGTACTTC. This codes for CASSFELSYEQYF.

V usage is TRBV18 and J usage is TRBJ2-5; 7 bases match TRBD1. V shed 0 bases, J shed 4 bases, and the junction held 2 bases outside the gene matches. From germline, CDR1 is KGHSH and CDR2 LQKENI. This CDR3 is built from 14 residues. CDR3 in DNA: TGTGCCAGCTCACCACCAGGGGGCGGAGAGACCCAGTACTTC. It encodes CASSPPGGGETQYF. Full variable domain (remainder filled in from reference TRBV18 and TRBJ2-5): NAGVMQNPRHLVRRRGQEARLRCSPMKGHSHVYWYRQLPEEGLKFMVYLQKENIIDESGMPKERFSAEFPKEGPSILRIQQVVRGDSAAYFCASSPPGGGETQYFGPGTRLLVL.

The chain has TRBV7-2 and TRBJ1-2; TRBD1 agrees at 11 bases. CDR3 length equals 15 residues. CDR1 and CDR2 (germline): SGHTA, FQGNSA. V lost 5 bases to trimming and J lost 5 bases; unmatched junction nucleotides: 7. CDR3 bases: TGTGCCAGCAGCCCGGACAGGGGGCAGGGGTATGGCTACACCTTC. Residues: CASSPDRGQGYGYTF.

The chain carries TRBV28 and TRBJ1-5; D perhaps matches TRBD1 (5 bases). CDR1 is MDHEN, CDR2 SYDVKM, per germline. This CDR3 has 16 amino acids. V dropped 6 bases and J dropped 0 bases, with 15 bases sitting between them. The CDR3 here is CASSDGTLYSNQPQHF. The DNA for the CDR3 is TGTGCCAGCAGCGATGGGACTCTATATAGCAATCAGCCCCAGCATTTT.

This clone has more than one count but fewer than ten. The chain joins TRBV19 to TRBJ2-1, with D tentatively TRBD2 (6 bases). CDR1 and CDR2 from the germline V gene are LNHDA and SQIVND (reference sequence). The CDR3 extends over 15 amino acids. Trimming removed 1 base from V and 4 bases from J, with 11 bases in between. The CDR3 spells CASSIGGTHYNEQFF. CDR3 DNA sequence: TGTGCCAGTAGTATAGGTGGGACTCATTACAATGAGCAGTTCTTC.

The chain links TRBV4-2 to TRBJ2-3, with 11 bases lining up with TRBD2. Losses at the gene ends were 0 bases for V and 3 bases for J; bases not matched to a gene: 5. Per germline, CDR1 LGHNA and CDR2 YNFKEQ. The CDR3 has 17 residues. In nucleotides, the CDR3 is TGTGCCAGCAGCCAAGACCAGGGACTAGCGGAGACAGATACGCAGTATTTT. Its translation: CASSQDQGLAETDTQYF.

V is TRBV29-1 and J is TRBJ1-2, with a tentative D call TRBD1 (5 bases). The V end lost 6 bases, the J end lost 1 base, and 9 bases lay between the germline ends. Germline V gene lookup returns CDR1 SQVTM and CDR2 ANQGSEA. The CDR3 extends over 12 amino acids. The CDR3 nucleotides read TGCAGCGTGGAGACAGATAACTATGGCTACACCTTC. Residues: CSVETDNYGYTF.

This clone has just a few counts. The chain employs TRBV6-4 and TRBJ1-5, with D possibly being TRBD1 (5 bases). Germline V gene data show CDR1 as MRHNA and CDR2 as SNTAGT. V was cut by 2 bases and J by 6 bases, with 23 bases left in between. This CDR3 comprises 18 residues. The CDR3 spells CASSDPRGQGVCSQPQHF. CDR3 sequence (DNA): TGTGCCAGCAGTGACCCCAGAGGCCAGGGCGTATGTAGTCAGCCCCAGCATTTT.

This clone was counted a single time. DNA of the CDR3: TGCGCCAGCAGTCTCCTTGCAGCGGGCCCTCACAATGAGCAGTTCTTC. Its protein is CASSLLAAGPHNEQFF. The chain joins TRBV10-1 to TRBJ2-1, with D tentatively TRBD2 (6 bases). Germline loops: CDR1 WNHNN, CDR2 SYGVQD (reference sequence). V lost 5 bases and J lost 5, with 19 bases in between. This CDR3 is built from 16 residues.

The V and J genes are TRBV2 and TRBJ2-3; 8 nucleotides agree with TRBD2. Germline values: CDR1 SNHLY, CDR2 FYNNEI. The CDR3 runs 14 residues. V gave up 7 bases and J gave up 4 bases; unmatched junction bases: 7. The CDR3 is CASTREEGADTQYF. The CDR3 DNA follows: TGTGCCAGCACGCGGGAGGAAGGGGCAGATACGCAGTATTTT.

This chain uses TRBV29-1 with TRBJ1-1; possible D gene TRBD1, 6 bases. Germline CDR1 reads SQVTM; CDR2 reads ANQGSEA. V lost 8 bases and J 5 bases, leaving 18 bases between the germline ends. The CDR3 consists of 13 residues. The CDR3 here is CSILQGFGTEAFF. CDR3 in DNA: TGCAGCATACTACAGGGTTTTGGAACTGAAGCTTTCTTT. The whole variable domain, remainder taken from reference TRBV29-1 and TRBJ1-1, is SAVISQKPSRDICQRGTSLTIQCQVDSQVTMMFWYRQQPGQSLTLIATANQGSEATYESGFVIDKFPISRPNLTFSTLTVSNMSPEDSSIYLCSILQGFGTEAFFGQGTRLTVV.

The J gene is TRBJ2-7, the V gene TRBV19; TRBD1 is a possible D gene (6 bases). V dropped 8 bases and J dropped 4 bases, with 15 bases sitting between them. There are 13 residues in the CDR3. Germline V gene sequence: CDR1 LNHDA, CDR2 SQIVND (reference sequence). Here the CDR3 DNA reads TGTGCCAGTGGACCCACAGGGAAGTACGAGCAGTACTTC. It is translated as CASGPTGKYEQYF.

The chain employs TRBV11-2 and TRBJ2-5; 7 bases match TRBD2. V shed 3 bases, J shed 3 bases, and the junction held 10 bases outside the gene matches. Germline CDR1 and CDR2: SGHAT and FQNNGV. The CDR3 contains 16 residues. CDR3: CASSFSGVSFKETQYF. CDR3 nucleotides: TGTGCCAGCAGCTTCAGCGGGGTCTCTTTTAAAGAGACCCAGTACTTC.

With regard to this clone: Other DNA sequences in the same sample also yield this CDR3. This rearrangement joins TRBV5-1 to TRBJ2-7, with 7 bases matching TRBD1. The CDR3 spans 14 residues. Germline-derived CDR1 and CDR2 are SGHRS and YFSETQ. The trim removed 2 bases at V and 1 base at J, leaving 3 bases unmatched. In nucleotides, the CDR3 is TGCGCCAGCAGCTTCACAGGGGATTCCTACGAGCAGTACTTC. Protein: CASSFTGDSYEQYF.

This chain joins TRBV18 and TRBJ2-1; 9 bases fit TRBD2. Germline V gene lookup returns CDR1 KGHSH and CDR2 LQKENI. CDR3 length: 15 residues. V lost 3 bases, J lost 10 bases, and 10 bases stayed unmatched. CDR3 residues: CASSPVKRGVEEQFF. The CDR3 DNA is TGTGCCAGCTCACCTGTGAAGCGGGGGGTAGAAGAGCAGTTCTTC.

The genes are TRBV19 and TRBJ1-1; unclear D gene. CDR1 is LNHDA and CDR2 is SQIVND in the germline V gene (reference sequence). CDR3 length: 13 residues. V was trimmed by 6 bases and J by 3 bases, leaving 11 bases between them. The CDR3 region has the DNA TGTGCCAGTAGCCTTACGGCGGACACTGAAGCTTTCTTT. Translation: CASSLTADTEAFF.

The CDR3 DNA is TGTGCCAGCAGCTTGCAAGGGACTAGCGGGGGCCACCCCTACGAGGTTTACTTC. Protein: CASSLQGTSGGHPYEVYF. V is TRBV7-2 and J is TRBJ2-7, with 14 bases aligning to TRBD2. The V and J ends lost 3 bases and 13 bases, in that order; junction bases with no gene match: 20. The CDR3 runs to 18 residues. Germline-derived CDR1 and CDR2 are SGHTA and FQGNSA. The full variable domain, in which reference TRBV7-2 and TRBJ2-7 provide the parts outside the CDR3, is GAGVSQSPSNKVTEKGKDVELRCDPISGHTALYWYRQSLGQGLEFLIYFQGNSAPDKSGLPSDRFSAERTGGSVSTLTIQRTQQEDSAVYLCASSLQGTSGGHPYEVYFGPGTRLTVT.

J is TRBJ2-7 and V is TRBV4-2; 9 nucleotides line up with TRBD1. Germline V CDR1 and CDR2: LGHNA, YNFKEQ. This CDR3 has 17 amino acids. Losses at the gene ends were 3 bases for V and 2 bases for J; bases not matched to a gene: 11. The CDR3 protein is CASSQYQTWDRAYEQYF. The CDR3 bases are TGTGCCAGCAGCCAGTATCAAACATGGGACAGGGCCTACGAGCAGTACTTC.